This is a list of T cell receptor beta chains from one sample in a study of beta chain features in type 1 diabetes. Assay: immunoSEQ multiplex PCR; the TCRdb copy retains only in-frame clones and omits some. The sample holds 850,000 to 900,000 clones, about a sixth seen once. Sequenced material: naive CD4+ T cells from blood. The receptors were sampled from a woman aged 18-29 years in good health. Each CDR3 is given with its conserved first and last residue. Each record gives: CDR3 length, clone size, V gene, J gene, D gene, CDR3 DNA, CDR3 protein. D genes are given only for firm matches. The size entry is marked missing in some rows and otherwise reads once, few, many or a size class.

len: 13
abundance: -
v_gene: TRBV11-2
j_gene: TRBJ2-1
d_gene: -
CDR3nt: TGTGCCAGCAGCTTAGATCTTGGACCGAGGGTTCTCTTC
CDR3aa: CASSLDLGPRVLF

len: 15
abundance: -
v_gene: TRBV28
j_gene: TRBJ2-5
d_gene: -
CDR3nt: TGTGCCAGCAGTTTATGGTCAGGGGACCAAGAGACCCAGTACTTC
CDR3aa: CASSLWSGDQETQYF

len: 11
abundance: few
v_gene: TRBV20-1
j_gene: TRBJ2-7
d_gene: -
CDR3nt: TGCAGTCCGTCGGGTGGTCACGAGCAGTACTTC
CDR3aa: CSPSGGHEQYF

len: 16
abundance: -
v_gene: TRBV5-4
j_gene: TRBJ2-7
d_gene: TRBD2
CDR3nt: TGTGCCAGCAGCTCTGTAGCGGGAGGCCTCTCCTACGAGCAGTACTTC
CDR3aa: CASSSVAGGLSYEQYF

len: 16
abundance: -
v_gene: TRBV7-9
j_gene: TRBJ2-1
d_gene: -
CDR3nt: TGTGCCAGCAGCTTAGGAGGGGCGGCAAGGGATTCTGAGCAGTTCTTC
CDR3aa: CASSLGGAARDSEQFF

len: 12
abundance: few
v_gene: TRBV11-1
j_gene: TRBJ2-5
d_gene: -
CDR3nt: TGTGCCTCGAGGGGCGAGAAAGAGACCCAGTACTTC
CDR3aa: CASRGEKETQYF

len: 14
abundance: -
v_gene: TRBV4-1
j_gene: TRBJ1-1
d_gene: -
CDR3nt: TGCGCCAGCAGCCAAGATCACGGGGGAACTGAAGCTTTCTTT
CDR3aa: CASSQDHGGTEAFF

len: 18
abundance: -
v_gene: TRBV12-2
j_gene: TRBJ2-2
d_gene: -
CDR3nt: TGTGCAAGTCGCTTGGGTATCGGGGGCAGTCGGCACACCGGGGAGCTGTTTTTT
CDR3aa: CASRLGIGGSRHTGELFF

len: 16
abundance: few
v_gene: TRBV10-3
j_gene: TRBJ1-5
d_gene: -
CDR3nt: TGTGCCATCAGTGAGCATCTTTTAGGTAGCAATCAGCCCCAGCATTTT
CDR3aa: CAISEHLLGSNQPQHF

len: 13
abundance: -
v_gene: TRBV5-6
j_gene: TRBJ2-1
d_gene: -
CDR3nt: TGTGCCAGCAGCTTGGGGGTAGCGCGTGAGCAGTTCTTC
CDR3aa: CASSLGVAREQFF

len: 20
abundance: -
v_gene: TRBV5-1
j_gene: TRBJ2-1
d_gene: TRBD2
CDR3nt: TGCGCCAGCAGCTTGGCCGCCTTTCGCGGACTAGCCAACTCCTACAATGAGCAGTTCTTC
CDR3aa: CASSLAAFRGLANSYNEQFF

len: 13
abundance: many
v_gene: TRBV7-9
j_gene: TRBJ1-1
d_gene: -
CDR3nt: TGTGCCAGCAGCTTAGTTGTGAACACTGAAGCTTTCTTT
CDR3aa: CASSLVVNTEAFF

len: 16
abundance: -
v_gene: TRBV18
j_gene: TRBJ2-3
d_gene: TRBD2
CDR3nt: TGTGCCAGCTCAACAGGACTAGCGGGGGGACCAGATACGCAGTATTTT
CDR3aa: CASSTGLAGGPDTQYF

len: 14
abundance: -
v_gene: TRBV27
j_gene: TRBJ2-7
d_gene: -
CDR3nt: TGTGCCAGCAGTTTATCAAGCGGATACTACGAGCAGTACTTC
CDR3aa: CASSLSSGYYEQYF

len: 15
abundance: -
v_gene: TRBV5-4
j_gene: TRBJ2-1
d_gene: TRBD2
CDR3nt: TGTGCCAGCAGCATGGGACTAGGAAGAAACAATGAGCAGTTCTTC
CDR3aa: CASSMGLGRNNEQFF

len: 16
abundance: -
v_gene: TRBV28
j_gene: TRBJ2-3
d_gene: -
CDR3nt: TGTGCCAGCAGTTTTGGTAGACCAGAACAGCTAGATACGCAGTATTTT
CDR3aa: CASSFGRPEQLDTQYF

len: 18
abundance: few
v_gene: TRBV7-2
j_gene: TRBJ2-1
d_gene: TRBD2
CDR3nt: TGTGCCAGCAGCTTACGGGCACTAGCGGGAGGTTCCTACAATGAGCAGTTCTTC
CDR3aa: CASSLRALAGGSYNEQFF

len: 12
abundance: few
v_gene: TRBV10-3
j_gene: TRBJ2-3
d_gene: -
CDR3nt: TGTGCCATCATTGGGCCAACAGATACGCAGTATTTT
CDR3aa: CAIIGPTDTQYF

len: 17
abundance: few
v_gene: TRBV4-2
j_gene: TRBJ2-3
d_gene: TRBD2
CDR3nt: TGTGCCAGCAGCCAAGCGCCCGGCGGGAGGGGGACAGATACGCAGTATTTT
CDR3aa: CASSQAPGGRGTDTQYF

len: 12
abundance: -
v_gene: TRBV28
j_gene: TRBJ2-7
d_gene: TRBD1
CDR3nt: TGTGCCAGCGGGACAGAAAACTACGAGCAGTACTTC
CDR3aa: CASGTENYEQYF

len: 14
abundance: -
v_gene: TRBV5-1
j_gene: TRBJ2-1
d_gene: -
CDR3nt: TGCGCCAGCAGTGGAGGGGGCTCCTACAATGAGCAGTTCTTC
CDR3aa: CASSGGGSYNEQFF

len: 15
abundance: -
v_gene: TRBV7-2
j_gene: TRBJ2-5
d_gene: TRBD2
CDR3nt: TGTGCCAGCAGCTTAGCGGGAGGGCCAATGGAGACCCAGTACTTC
CDR3aa: CASSLAGGPMETQYF

len: 16
abundance: -
v_gene: TRBV18
j_gene: TRBJ2-7
d_gene: -
CDR3nt: TGTGCCAGCTCACCAAATTCAGGACTCAATCGTGGGGAGCAGTACTTC
CDR3aa: CASSPNSGLNRGEQYF

len: 13
abundance: -
v_gene: TRBV6-6
j_gene: TRBJ1-1
d_gene: -
CDR3nt: TGTGCCAGCAGTTACACTCGGGTCACTGAAGCTTTCTTT
CDR3aa: CASSYTRVTEAFF

len: 11
abundance: -
v_gene: TRBV7-2
j_gene: TRBJ2-7
d_gene: -
CDR3nt: TGTGCCAGCAGCTTACGAGGGGAGCAGTACTTC
CDR3aa: CASSLRGEQYF

len: 15
abundance: few
v_gene: TRBV6-5
j_gene: TRBJ2-5
d_gene: -
CDR3nt: TGTGCCAGCAGTTACTCGAGGGTGAAACAAGAGACCCAGTACTTC
CDR3aa: CASSYSRVKQETQYF

len: 16
abundance: few
v_gene: TRBV27
j_gene: TRBJ2-1
d_gene: TRBD2
CDR3nt: TGTGCCAGCAGTTTAAAGACTAGCGGGAGGCGGGATGAGCAGTTCTTC
CDR3aa: CASSLKTSGRRDEQFF

len: 16
abundance: -
v_gene: TRBV6-1
j_gene: TRBJ2-3
d_gene: -
CDR3nt: TGTGCCAGCAGTGAGCGCGGGGTACGTAGGACAGATACGCAGTATTTT
CDR3aa: CASSERGVRRTDTQYF

len: 14
abundance: few
v_gene: TRBV28
j_gene: TRBJ2-7
d_gene: TRBD2
CDR3nt: TGTGCCAGCAGTTTAATGGGACTATATTACGAGCAGTACTTC
CDR3aa: CASSLMGLYYEQYF

len: 14
abundance: -
v_gene: TRBV6-1
j_gene: TRBJ2-2
d_gene: TRBD2
CDR3nt: TGTGCCAGCAACAGCGGGAGTGGTACCGGGGAGCTGTTTTTT
CDR3aa: CASNSGSGTGELFF

len: 16
abundance: -
v_gene: TRBV4-3
j_gene: TRBJ1-2
d_gene: TRBD1
CDR3nt: TGCGCCAGCAGCCAAGATGTCACAGGGGGTGGCTATGGCTACACCTTC
CDR3aa: CASSQDVTGGGYGYTF

len: 11
abundance: few
v_gene: TRBV2
j_gene: TRBJ2-7
d_gene: -
CDR3nt: TGTGCCAGCAGTGAGGCCTACGAGCAGTACTTC
CDR3aa: CASSEAYEQYF

len: 15
abundance: -
v_gene: TRBV7-3
j_gene: TRBJ2-3
d_gene: -
CDR3nt: TGTGCCAGCAGCTTAGATGGACTAAGGGCAGATACGCAGTATTTT
CDR3aa: CASSLDGLRADTQYF

len: 15
abundance: -
v_gene: TRBV18
j_gene: TRBJ2-7
d_gene: TRBD1
CDR3nt: TGTGCCAGCTCACCTTTGGACAGGGGGGCCTACGAGCAGTACTTC
CDR3aa: CASSPLDRGAYEQYF

len: 15
abundance: -
v_gene: TRBV18
j_gene: TRBJ1-5
d_gene: TRBD1
CDR3nt: TGTGCCAGCTCACCCGGGACAGGAGGGATTCAGCCCCAGCATTTT
CDR3aa: CASSPGTGGIQPQHF

len: 12
abundance: -
v_gene: TRBV7-2
j_gene: TRBJ1-1
d_gene: -
CDR3nt: TGTGCCAGCAGCTCCTCTCCGGCTGAAGCTTTCTTT
CDR3aa: CASSSSPAEAFF

len: 15
abundance: -
v_gene: TRBV11-1
j_gene: TRBJ2-7
d_gene: TRBD2
CDR3nt: TGTGCCAGCAGCCAATCTAGCGGGAGTAATTACGAGCAGTACTTC
CDR3aa: CASSQSSGSNYEQYF

len: 15
abundance: -
v_gene: TRBV5-1
j_gene: TRBJ2-3
d_gene: TRBD2
CDR3nt: TGCGCCAGCAGCCGGCGGGAGCGATTCACAGATACGCAGTATTTT
CDR3aa: CASSRRERFTDTQYF

len: 13
abundance: few
v_gene: TRBV18
j_gene: TRBJ2-3
d_gene: -
CDR3nt: TGTGCCAGCTCACCAGCTTACACAGATACGCAGTATTTT
CDR3aa: CASSPAYTDTQYF

len: 14
abundance: few
v_gene: TRBV5-6
j_gene: TRBJ2-3
d_gene: -
CDR3nt: TGTGCCAGCTCCGGTACCTCCGCGGGGGATACGCAGTATTTT
CDR3aa: CASSGTSAGDTQYF

len: 14
abundance: few
v_gene: TRBV18
j_gene: TRBJ1-4
d_gene: -
CDR3nt: TGTGCCAGCTCACCCCAGGGTTCAAATGAAAAACTGTTTTTT
CDR3aa: CASSPQGSNEKLFF

len: 16
abundance: -
v_gene: TRBV21-1
j_gene: TRBJ2-1
d_gene: -
CDR3nt: TGTGCCAGCAGCAAAGAGGGGAGTGATACGGGCAATGAGCAGTTCTTC
CDR3aa: CASSKEGSDTGNEQFF

len: 13
abundance: many
v_gene: TRBV5-4
j_gene: TRBJ1-1
d_gene: -
CDR3nt: TGTGCCAGCAGCTCCGACCTGAACACTGAAGCTTTCTTT
CDR3aa: CASSSDLNTEAFF

len: 12
abundance: -
v_gene: TRBV18
j_gene: TRBJ2-5
d_gene: -
CDR3nt: TGTGCCAGCTCACCACCACAAGAGACCCAGTACTTC
CDR3aa: CASSPPQETQYF

len: 18
abundance: few
v_gene: TRBV28
j_gene: TRBJ2-3
d_gene: TRBD2
CDR3nt: TGTGCCAGCAGTTTCACGTGGGAGGGCCCGAATATAGCAGATACGCAGTATTTT
CDR3aa: CASSFTWEGPNIADTQYF

len: 16
abundance: -
v_gene: TRBV7-2
j_gene: TRBJ2-2
d_gene: TRBD2
CDR3nt: TGTGCCAGCAGCTCGAAAAGGACTAGCCGCACCGGGGAGCTGTTTTTT
CDR3aa: CASSSKRTSRTGELFF

len: 14
abundance: -
v_gene: TRBV2
j_gene: TRBJ1-2
d_gene: -
CDR3nt: TGTGCCAGCAGTGAATCGGCCAGGCCCTATGGCTACACCTTC
CDR3aa: CASSESARPYGYTF

len: 14
abundance: few
v_gene: TRBV7-2
j_gene: TRBJ1-2
d_gene: -
CDR3nt: TGTGCCAGCAGCTTTGGCAGGGTGAACTATGGCTACACCTTC
CDR3aa: CASSFGRVNYGYTF

len: 14
abundance: once
v_gene: TRBV18
j_gene: TRBJ2-2
d_gene: -
CDR3nt: TGTGCCAGCTCACCAAGGGAACCGGGCGGGGAGCTGTTTTTT
CDR3aa: CASSPREPGGELFF

len: 16
abundance: -
v_gene: TRBV7-3
j_gene: TRBJ2-2
d_gene: TRBD2
CDR3nt: TGTGCCAGCAGCTTAAAGACGGGAGGGCAGACCGGGGAGCTGTTTTTT
CDR3aa: CASSLKTGGQTGELFF

len: 15
abundance: -
v_gene: TRBV5-4
j_gene: TRBJ2-1
d_gene: -
CDR3nt: TGTGCCAGCAGCTTGAGTCGAGCGGTTTACAATGAGCAGTTCTTC
CDR3aa: CASSLSRAVYNEQFF

len: 13
abundance: -
v_gene: TRBV14
j_gene: TRBJ2-7
d_gene: -
CDR3nt: TGTGCCAGCAGCCCTGGGTGGCCCTACGAGCAGTACTTC
CDR3aa: CASSPGWPYEQYF

len: 13
abundance: -
v_gene: TRBV28
j_gene: TRBJ2-1
d_gene: -
CDR3nt: TGTGCCAGCAGTAGGCGGGACGGCAATGAGCAGTTCTTC
CDR3aa: CASSRRDGNEQFF

len: 15
abundance: -
v_gene: TRBV7-8
j_gene: TRBJ1-5
d_gene: TRBD1
CDR3nt: TGTGCCAGCAGAGCGACAGGGGGCGGCAATCAGCCCCAGCATTTT
CDR3aa: CASRATGGGNQPQHF

len: 13
abundance: -
v_gene: TRBV15
j_gene: TRBJ2-7
d_gene: -
CDR3nt: TGTGCCACCAGCAGAGATGTACAGTACGAGCAGTACTTC
CDR3aa: CATSRDVQYEQYF

len: 17
abundance: -
v_gene: TRBV2
j_gene: TRBJ2-3
d_gene: -
CDR3nt: TGTGCCAGTATATATTCCGGGACACAGGTTTACACAGATACGCAGTATTTT
CDR3aa: CASIYSGTQVYTDTQYF

len: 15
abundance: few
v_gene: TRBV28
j_gene: TRBJ1-1
d_gene: TRBD1
CDR3nt: TGTGCCAGCAGATATTCCAGGGGGCTGCACACTGAAGCTTTCTTT
CDR3aa: CASRYSRGLHTEAFF